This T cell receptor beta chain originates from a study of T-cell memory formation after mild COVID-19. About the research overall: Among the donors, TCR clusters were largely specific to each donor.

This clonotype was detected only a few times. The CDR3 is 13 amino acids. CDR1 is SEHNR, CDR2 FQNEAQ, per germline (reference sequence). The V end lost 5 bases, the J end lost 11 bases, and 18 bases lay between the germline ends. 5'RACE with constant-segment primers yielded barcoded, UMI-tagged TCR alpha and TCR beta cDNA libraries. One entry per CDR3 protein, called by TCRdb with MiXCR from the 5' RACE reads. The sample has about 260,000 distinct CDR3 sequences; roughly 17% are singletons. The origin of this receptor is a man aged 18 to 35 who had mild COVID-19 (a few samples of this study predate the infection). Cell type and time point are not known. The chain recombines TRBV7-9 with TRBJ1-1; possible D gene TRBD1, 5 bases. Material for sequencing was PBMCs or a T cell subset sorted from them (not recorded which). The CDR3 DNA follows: TGTGCCAGCAGCCCGCCGGCAAGGGGAAGCGCTTTCTTT. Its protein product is CASSPPARGSAFF.